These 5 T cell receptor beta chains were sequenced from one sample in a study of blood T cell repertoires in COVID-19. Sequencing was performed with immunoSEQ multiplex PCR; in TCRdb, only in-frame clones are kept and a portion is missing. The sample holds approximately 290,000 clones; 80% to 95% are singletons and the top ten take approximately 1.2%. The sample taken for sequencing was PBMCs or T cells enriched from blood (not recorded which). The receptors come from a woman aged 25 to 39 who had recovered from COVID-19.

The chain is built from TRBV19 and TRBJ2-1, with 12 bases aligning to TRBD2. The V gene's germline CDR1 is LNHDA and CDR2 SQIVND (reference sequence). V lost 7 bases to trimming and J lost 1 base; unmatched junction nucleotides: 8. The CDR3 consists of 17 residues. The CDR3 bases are TGTGCCAGTAACCCTCAGACTAGCGGGAGATCCTACAATGAGCAGTTCTTC. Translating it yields CASNPQTSGRSYNEQFF.

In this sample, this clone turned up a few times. The CDR3 sequence: CASSRQATEAFF. CDR3 coding DNA: TGTGCCAGCAGTCGACAGGCGACTGAAGCTTTCTTT. The rearrangement uses TRBV28 and TRBJ1-1; tentative D call: TRBD1 (6 bases). Germline V gives CDR1 MDHEN, CDR2 SYDVKM. The CDR3 sequence is 12 residues long. Trimming left V 5 bases short and J 5 bases short, with 9 bases between. The full variable domain, its missing parts supplied by reference TRBV28 and TRBJ1-1, is DVKVTQSSRYLVKRTGEKVFLECVQDMDHENMFWYRQDPGLGLRLIYFSYDVKMKEKGDIPEGYSVSREKKERFSLILESASTNQTSMYLCASSRQATEAFFGQGTRLTVV.

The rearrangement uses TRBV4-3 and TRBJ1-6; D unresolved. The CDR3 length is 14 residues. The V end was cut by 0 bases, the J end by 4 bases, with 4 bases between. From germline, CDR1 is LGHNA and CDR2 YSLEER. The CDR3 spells CASSQDLYNSPLHF. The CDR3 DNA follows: TGCGCCAGCAGCCAAGATCTATATAATTCACCCCTCCACTTT.

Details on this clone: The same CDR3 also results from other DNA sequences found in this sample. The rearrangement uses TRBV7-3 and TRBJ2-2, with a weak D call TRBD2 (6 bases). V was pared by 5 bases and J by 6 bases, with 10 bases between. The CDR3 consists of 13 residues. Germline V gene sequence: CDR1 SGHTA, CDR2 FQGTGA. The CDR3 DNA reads TGTGCCAGCAGCCCGACTAGTTCCGGGGAGCTGTTTTTT. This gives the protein CASSPTSSGELFF.

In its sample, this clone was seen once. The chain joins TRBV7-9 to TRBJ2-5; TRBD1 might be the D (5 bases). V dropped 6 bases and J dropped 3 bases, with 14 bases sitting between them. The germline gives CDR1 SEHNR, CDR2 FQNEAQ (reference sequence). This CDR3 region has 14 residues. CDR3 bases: TGTGCCAGCAGAGAAGGGGCAGTTGAAGAGACCCAGTACTTC. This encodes CASREGAVEETQYF.